This TCR beta chain was obtained from a study of sequential checkpoint blockade in melanoma. Study details: Randomization was 1:1 between first-line nivolumab→ipilimumab and ipilimumab→nivolumab. Each arm's sequence ended with maintenance nivolumab.

Sequencing was performed with immunoSEQ multiplex PCR; in TCRdb, only in-frame clones are kept and a portion is missing. This table holds roughly 23,000 clones, 80% found once. Treatment specified: randomized to nivolumab then ipilimumab (arm A) or the reverse (arm B). Live CD3+CD8+ CD19− CD56− cells were sorted from PBMCs. Germline values: CDR1 SGHDT, CDR2 YYEEEE. The ends were cut back, 0 bases at V and 3 bases at J, with 10 bases in the middle. CDR3 length: 14 residues. The sequencing here drew on CD8+ T cells sorted from blood (inferred from file names), taken from a patient given nivolumab and ipilimumab in sequence. This receptor was taken from a human donor with melanoma. This chain links TRBV5-6 with TRBJ2-7; D is undetermined. CDR3 amino acids: CASSLGQVNYEQYF. CDR3 in DNA: TGTGCCAGCAGCTTGGGTCAGGTTAACTACGAGCAGTACTTC.